The 17 T cell receptor beta chains reported below all come from one sample, sequenced in a study of T-cell memory formation after mild COVID-19. Each CDR3 protein is one row after TCRdb ran MiXCR on the 5' RACE reads. Of some 97,000 distinct CDR3 sequences listed, approximately 10% were seen once; the top ten hold about 40%. Sequencing input: PBMCs or a T cell subset sorted from them (not recorded which). These receptors came from a young man who had mild COVID-19 (a few samples of this study predate the infection). Cell type and time point are not known.

This clonotype has just a few counts. The CDR3 here is CSVELRDYEQYF. The DNA of the CDR3 is TGCAGCGTTGAGCTTCGGGACTACGAGCAGTACTTC. This chain connects TRBV29-1 to TRBJ2-7; perhaps TRBD2 as D (5 bases). The CDR3 is 12 residues long. Trimming removed 3 bases from V and 3 bases from J, with 9 bases in between. In germline, CDR1 is SQVTM, CDR2 ANQGSEA.

This chain connects TRBV5-6 to TRBJ2-7; D gene uncertain. Germline V lookup: CDR1 SGHDT, CDR2 YYEEEE. The V end lost 2 bases, the J end lost 3 bases, and 6 bases lay between the germline ends. The CDR3 sequence is 12 residues long. The CDR3 DNA reads as TGTGCCAGCAGCTTCCACAGCTACGAGCAGTACGTC. Its translation: CASSFHSYEQYV.

This clonotype has just a few counts. The chain joins TRBV13 to TRBJ2-1, with D perhaps matching TRBD2 (5 bases). Germline V lookup: CDR1 PRHDT, CDR2 FYEKMQ (reference sequence). This CDR3 region has 15 residues. Trimming removed 3 bases at V and 10 bases at J, with 19 bases between. Written as DNA, the CDR3 is TGTGCCAGCAGCTTGGGCCGTCCGGGGTTTAAGGAGCAGTTCTTC. It is translated as CASSLGRPGFKEQFF.

The rearrangement joins TRBV7-6 to TRBJ1-4; D perhaps matches TRBD1 (6 bases). The ends were cut back, 5 bases at V and 6 bases at J, with 16 bases in the middle. Germline CDR1 SGHVS, CDR2 FNYEAQ. The CDR3 is made up of 15 amino acids. CDR3 nucleotide sequence: TGTGCCAGCAGCCCTACAGGGTATTCTGATGAAAAACTGTTTTTT. Residues: CASSPTGYSDEKLFF.

The J gene is TRBJ1-2, the V gene TRBV7-2; D gene ambiguous. Trimming removed 1 base from V and 3 bases from J, with 12 bases in between. Germline V lookup: CDR1 SGHTA, CDR2 FQGNSA. CDR3 length: 15 amino acids. Here the CDR3 DNA reads TGTGCCAGCAGCTTAGAGTACGGAATCTACTATGGCTACACCTTC. It codes for CASSLEYGIYYGYTF.

This clonotype was observed a handful of times. The genes are TRBV30 and TRBJ2-2; maybe TRBD2 (6 bases). Germline V lookup: CDR1 GTSNPN, CDR2 SVGIG (reference sequence). This CDR3 region has 13 residues. The V and J ends lost 2 bases and 5 bases respectively, with 9 bases between them. The CDR3 protein is CAWSQSGTGELFF. The CDR3 coding sequence is TGTGCCTGGAGTCAGAGCGGGACCGGGGAGCTGTTTTTT.

This clonotype was counted between two and nine times. This chain uses TRBV21-1 with TRBJ2-5; the table's D call TRBD2 went unverified against the DNA. TRBV21-1 is a pseudogene segment. CDR3 size: 16 residues. CDR3 in DNA: TGTGCCAGCAGCAAAAAGGGCCCAGGGAACTCAGAGACCCAGTACTTC. It yields the protein CASSKKGPGNSETQYF.

There are many counts of this clonotype. CDR3 nucleotides: TGTGCCAGCAGCCAGGACAGTCTCCCCTGGGAGCAGTACGTC. Translated, it gives CASSQDSLPWEQYV. The chain combines TRBV7-9 with TRBJ2-7; TRBD1 might be the D (6 bases). From germline, CDR1 is SEHNR and CDR2 FQNEAQ (reference sequence). The CDR3 covers 14 residues. Trimming cost V 5 bases and J 7 bases, with 18 bases left between them.

This rearrangement joins TRBV7-9 to TRBJ2-3, with 7 bases lining up with TRBD2. The ends lost 5 bases at V and 1 base at J; junction bases unmatched: 6. The CDR3 loop spans 15 amino acids. Germline CDR1 and CDR2: SEHNR and FQNEAQ (reference sequence). Here the CDR3 reads CASSPRSGGTDTQYF. CDR3 nucleotide sequence: TGTGCCAGCAGCCCTCGCAGCGGGGGCACAGATACGCAGTATTTT.

This clonotype was seen repeatedly, ten times or more. The rearrangement joins TRBV4-1 to TRBJ2-7; D is perhaps TRBD1 or TRBD2 (5 bases each). CDR1 is MGHRA, CDR2 YSYEKL, per germline. This CDR3 has 14 amino acids. Trimming cost V 4 bases and J 4 bases, with 14 bases left between them. The DNA of the CDR3 is TGCGCCAGCAGCCCAGTAGAGGGGATGTACGAGCAGTACGTC. It specifies CASSPVEGMYEQYV.

The sample holds a few counts of this clonotype. CDR3 sequence reads: CAISDDRDNTEAFF. The CDR3 region has the DNA TGTGCCATCAGTGATGACAGGGACAACACTGAAGCTTTCTTT. V gene TRBV10-3 combines with J gene TRBJ1-1; 7 nucleotides align to TRBD1. The CDR3 covers 14 residues. Germline V gene data show CDR1 as ENHRY and CDR2 as SYGVKD. Trimming cost V 3 bases and J 2 bases; bases outside gene matches: 3.

The rearrangement joins TRBV6-2 or TRBV6-3 to TRBJ2-1, with D hard to call. CDR1 is MNHEY and CDR2 is SVGEGT in the germline V gene. The V end lost 7 bases, the J end lost 6 bases, and 13 bases lay between the germline ends. There are 13 residues in the CDR3. Here the CDR3 reads CASTPSSFNEQFF. CDR3 DNA sequence: TGTGCCAGCACCCCGAGTAGCTTCAATGAGCAGTTCTTC.

This clonotype was detected a few times. The rearrangement links TRBV2 to TRBJ2-2; D is unresolved. Germline V gene data show CDR1 as SNHLY and CDR2 as FYNNEI. Trimming removed 1 base from V and 11 bases from J, with 8 bases in between. The CDR3 runs to 12 residues. DNA of the CDR3: TGTGCCAGCAGTGAAGGGACGCGCGAGCTGTTTTTT. Its protein is CASSEGTRELFF. Supplemented by reference TRBV2 and TRBJ2-2, the full variable domain reads EPEVTQTPSHQVTQMGQEVILRCVPISNHLYFYWYRQILGQKVEFLVSFYNNEISEKSEIFDDQFSVERPDGSNFTLKIRSTKLEDSAMYFCASSEGTRELFFGEGSRLTVL.

The table lists this clonotype with many counts. This rearrangement joins TRBV4-3 to TRBJ2-5; D tentatively reads TRBD1 or TRBD2 (5 bases each). The CDR3 runs to 13 residues. Germline V gives CDR1 LGHNA, CDR2 YSLEER. Trimming took off 0 bases at V and 3 bases at J, with 5 bases between the two ends. CDR3 bases: TGCGCCAGCAGCCAAGAGGGGGAAGAGACCCAGTACTTC. It translates to CASSQEGEETQYF.

This clonotype was seen a handful of times. The rearrangement uses TRBV6-6 and TRBJ2-7, with D perhaps TRBD2 (6 bases). Trimming stripped 0 bases from V and 7 bases from J, with 10 bases between. The CDR3 sequence is 13 residues long. Germline V gene data show CDR1 as MNHNY and CDR2 as SVGAGI (reference sequence). The CDR3 is CASSYSISGEQYV. CDR3 DNA sequence: TGTGCCAGCAGTTACTCGATTAGCGGAGAGCAGTACGTC.

In its sample, this clonotype was seen a few times. The chain couples TRBV4-2 to TRBJ2-5; 7 bases map to TRBD2. Germline V gene data show CDR1 as LGHNA and CDR2 as YNFKEQ. The CDR3 length is 18 residues. V lost 0 bases, J lost 3 bases, and 13 bases stayed unmatched. CDR3 bases: TGTGCCAGCAGCCAAGATGTCGTGATGGCGGGGGAGGAAGAGACCCAGTACTTC. It is translated as CASSQDVVMAGEEETQYF.

Comments on this clonotype: A single base separates this from a much larger clone, so it may be a read error. This chain joins TRBV7-9 and TRBJ2-1; D gene ambiguous. The CDR3 has 16 residues. Germline lookup yields CDR1 SEHNR and CDR2 FQNEAQ (reference sequence). V gave up 3 bases and J gave up 2 bases, with 14 bases separating them. The CDR3 protein is CASSFTRRSTYNEQFF. The CDR3, as DNA: TGTGCCAGCAGCTTTACTCGTAGGTCGACCTACAATGAGCAGTTCTTC.